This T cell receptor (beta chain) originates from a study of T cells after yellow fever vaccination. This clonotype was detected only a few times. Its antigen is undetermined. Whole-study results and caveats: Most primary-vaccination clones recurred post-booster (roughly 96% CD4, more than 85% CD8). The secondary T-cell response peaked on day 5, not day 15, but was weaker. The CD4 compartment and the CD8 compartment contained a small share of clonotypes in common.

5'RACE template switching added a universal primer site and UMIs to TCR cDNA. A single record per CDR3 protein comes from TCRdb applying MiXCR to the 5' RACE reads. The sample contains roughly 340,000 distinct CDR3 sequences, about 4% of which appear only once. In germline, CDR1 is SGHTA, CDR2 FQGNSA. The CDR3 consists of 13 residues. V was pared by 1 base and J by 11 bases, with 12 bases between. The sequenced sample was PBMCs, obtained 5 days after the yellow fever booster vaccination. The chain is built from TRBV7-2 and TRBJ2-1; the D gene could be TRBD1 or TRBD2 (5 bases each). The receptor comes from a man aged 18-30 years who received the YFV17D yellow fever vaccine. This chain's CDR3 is CASSLVEGRKQFF. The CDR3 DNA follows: TGTGCCAGCAGCTTAGTCGAGGGACGAAAGCAGTTCTTC.